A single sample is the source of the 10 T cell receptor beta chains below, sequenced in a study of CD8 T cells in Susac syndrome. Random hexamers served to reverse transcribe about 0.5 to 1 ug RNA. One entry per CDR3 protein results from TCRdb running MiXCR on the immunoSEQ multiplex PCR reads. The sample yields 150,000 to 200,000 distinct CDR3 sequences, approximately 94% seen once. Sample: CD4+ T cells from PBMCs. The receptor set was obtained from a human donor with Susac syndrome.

CDR3 bases: TGTGCCAGCAGCGCCAGACAGAATCGCGATGAGCAGTTCTTC. It encodes CASSARQNRDEQFF. The chain couples TRBV11-2 to TRBJ2-1; D possibly corresponds to TRBD1 (5 bases). The CDR3 has 14 amino acids. With 5 bases removed from V and 8 bases from J, the gap between germline ends came to 16 bases. The germline V gene has CDR1 SGHAT and CDR2 FQNNGV.

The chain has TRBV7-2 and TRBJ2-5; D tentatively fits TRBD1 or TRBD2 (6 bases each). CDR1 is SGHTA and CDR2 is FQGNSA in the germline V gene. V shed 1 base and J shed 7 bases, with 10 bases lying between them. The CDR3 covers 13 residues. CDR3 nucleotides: TGTGCCAGCAGCTTAGAACAGGGAGGGACCCAGTACTTC. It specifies CASSLEQGGTQYF.

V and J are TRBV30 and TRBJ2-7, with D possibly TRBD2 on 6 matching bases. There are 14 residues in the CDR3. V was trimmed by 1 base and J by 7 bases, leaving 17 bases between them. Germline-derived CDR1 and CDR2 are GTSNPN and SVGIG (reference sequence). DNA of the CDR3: TGTGCCTGGAGTGATTCGAAGGCAGGGAGGGAGCAGTACTTC. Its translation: CAWSDSKAGREQYF.

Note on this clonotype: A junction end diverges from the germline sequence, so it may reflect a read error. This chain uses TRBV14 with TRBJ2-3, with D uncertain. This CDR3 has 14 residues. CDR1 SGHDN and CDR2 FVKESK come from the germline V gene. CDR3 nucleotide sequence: TGTGCCAGCAGTCAAGACTGGAATACAGATACGCAGTATTTT. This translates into CASSQDWNTDTQYF.

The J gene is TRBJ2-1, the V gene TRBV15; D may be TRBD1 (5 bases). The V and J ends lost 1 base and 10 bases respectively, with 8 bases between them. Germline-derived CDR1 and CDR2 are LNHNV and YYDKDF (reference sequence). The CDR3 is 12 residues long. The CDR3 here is CATSRVRQEQFF. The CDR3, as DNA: TGTGCCACCAGCAGAGTTAGACAGGAGCAGTTCTTC.

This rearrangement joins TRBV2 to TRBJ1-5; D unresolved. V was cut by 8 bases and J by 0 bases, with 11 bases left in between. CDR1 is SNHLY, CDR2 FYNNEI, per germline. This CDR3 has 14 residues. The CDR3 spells CASGRVNSNQPQHF. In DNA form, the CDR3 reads TGTGCCAGCGGGAGGGTCAATAGCAATCAGCCCCAGCATTTT.

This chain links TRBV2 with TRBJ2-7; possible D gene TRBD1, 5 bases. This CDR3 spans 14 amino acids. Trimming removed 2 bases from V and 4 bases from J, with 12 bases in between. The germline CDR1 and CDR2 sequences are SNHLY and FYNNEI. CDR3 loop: CASSERQGRYEQYF. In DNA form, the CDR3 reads TGTGCCAGCAGTGAACGGCAGGGCCGGTACGAGCAGTACTTC.

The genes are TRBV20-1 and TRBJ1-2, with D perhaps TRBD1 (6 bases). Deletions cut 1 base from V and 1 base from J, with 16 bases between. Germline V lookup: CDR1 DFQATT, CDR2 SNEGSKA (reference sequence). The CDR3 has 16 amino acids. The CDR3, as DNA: TGCAGTGCTAGAGGGCCGACAGGCCCCCTTAACTATGGCTACACCTTC. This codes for CSARGPTGPLNYGYTF.

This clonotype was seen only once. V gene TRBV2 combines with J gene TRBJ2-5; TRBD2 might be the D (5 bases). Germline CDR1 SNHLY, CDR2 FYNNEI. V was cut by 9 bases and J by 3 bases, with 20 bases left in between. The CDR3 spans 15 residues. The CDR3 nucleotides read TGTGCCAGTCAACGCGGGCAGCGTGGAGAAGAGACCCAGTACTTC. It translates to CASQRGQRGEETQYF.

Here the CDR3 reads CASTRQGGPEAFF. The CDR3 DNA reads as TGTGCCAGCACCCGGCAGGGGGGGCCTGAAGCTTTCTTT. The chain has TRBV5-4 and TRBJ1-1; 7 nucleotides match TRBD1. Per germline, CDR1 SGHNT and CDR2 YYREEE (reference sequence). J was trimmed by 6 bases and V by 6 bases; bases with no gene match: 8. The CDR3 loop spans 13 amino acids. The full variable domain, with the rest looked up from reference TRBV5-4 and TRBJ1-1, is ETGVTQSPTHLIKTRGQQVTLRCSSQSGHNTVSWYQQALGQGPQFIFQYYREEENGRGNFPPRFSGLQFPNYSSELNVNALELDDSALYLCASTRQGGPEAFFGQGTRLTVV.